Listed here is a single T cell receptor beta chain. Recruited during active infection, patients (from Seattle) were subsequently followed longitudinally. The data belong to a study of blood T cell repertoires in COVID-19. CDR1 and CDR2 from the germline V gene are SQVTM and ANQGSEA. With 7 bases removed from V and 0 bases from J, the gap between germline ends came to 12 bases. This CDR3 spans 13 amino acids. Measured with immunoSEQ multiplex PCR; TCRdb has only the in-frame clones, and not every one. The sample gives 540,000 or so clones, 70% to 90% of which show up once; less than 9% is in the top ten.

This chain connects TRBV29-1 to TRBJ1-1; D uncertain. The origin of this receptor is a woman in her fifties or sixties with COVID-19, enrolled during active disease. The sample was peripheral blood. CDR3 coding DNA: TGCAGCGCGAACGGGAGGATGAACACTGAAGCTTTCTTT. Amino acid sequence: CSANGRMNTEAFF.